This TCR beta chain appears in the sequencing data of a study of blood T cell repertoires in COVID-19. Background on the study: Acute-phase and convalescent COVID-19 samples originated in the United States, Italy and Spain. PBMCs, B-cell-depleted T cells, or T cells provided the cDNA or gDNA that made up the material.

Per the original methods: Amplification of reference gene primers was used by the study to estimate nucleated cell counts. Clones were sequenced by immunoSEQ multiplex PCR, and TCRdb holds only the in-frame ones, with some missing. V, J and clone size are those of that table, while D and trimming were read from the DNA. The table includes 280,000 or so clones, 88% detected once. V lost 10 bases, J lost 0 bases, and 10 bases lay in between. CDR3 length equals 13 residues. Germline CDR1 and CDR2: MNHEY and SVGAGI. The sequence was collected from a woman in her thirties who had recovered from COVID-19. The rearrangement uses TRBV6-5 and TRBJ2-1, with a weak D call TRBD2 (6 bases). Sequencing was done on a sample of peripheral blood. The CDR3 protein is CATASDSYNEQFF. The DNA of the CDR3 is TGTGCCACGGCTAGCGACTCCTACAATGAGCAGTTCTTC.